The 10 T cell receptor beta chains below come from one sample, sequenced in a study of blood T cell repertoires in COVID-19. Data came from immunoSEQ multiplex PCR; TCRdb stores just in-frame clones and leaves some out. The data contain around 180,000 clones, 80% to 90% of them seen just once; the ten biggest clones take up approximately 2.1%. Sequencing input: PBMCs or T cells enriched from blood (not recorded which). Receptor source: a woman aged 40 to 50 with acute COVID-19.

CDR3 sequence reads: CASSPDLGGEKLFF. CDR3 coding DNA: TGTGCCAGCTCACCGGACTTGGGAGGTGAAAAACTGTTTTTT. This sequence joins TRBV18 and TRBJ1-4; D not certain. Looked up from germline, CDR1 is KGHSH and CDR2 is LQKENI. V was shortened by 3 bases and J by 7 bases, with 12 bases between the two germline ends. This CDR3 spans 14 amino acids. Complete variable domain (other parts from reference TRBV18 and TRBJ1-4): NAGVMQNPRHLVRRRGQEARLRCSPMKGHSHVYWYRQLPEEGLKFMVYLQKENIIDESGMPKERFSAEFPKEGPSILRIQQVVRGDSAAYFCASSPDLGGEKLFFGSGTQLSVL.

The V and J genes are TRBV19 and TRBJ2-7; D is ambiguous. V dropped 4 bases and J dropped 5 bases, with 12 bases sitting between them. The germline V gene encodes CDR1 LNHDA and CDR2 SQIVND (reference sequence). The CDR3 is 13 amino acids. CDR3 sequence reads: CASSTQNLHEQYF. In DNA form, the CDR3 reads TGTGCCAGTAGTACTCAGAACCTCCACGAGCAGTACTTC.

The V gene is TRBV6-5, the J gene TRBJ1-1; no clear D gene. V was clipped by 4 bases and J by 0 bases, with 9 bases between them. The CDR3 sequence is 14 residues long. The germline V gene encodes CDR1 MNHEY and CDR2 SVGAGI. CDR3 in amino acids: CASSLRVMNTEAFF. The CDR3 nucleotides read TGTGCCAGCAGTTTGCGGGTCATGAACACTGAAGCTTTCTTT.

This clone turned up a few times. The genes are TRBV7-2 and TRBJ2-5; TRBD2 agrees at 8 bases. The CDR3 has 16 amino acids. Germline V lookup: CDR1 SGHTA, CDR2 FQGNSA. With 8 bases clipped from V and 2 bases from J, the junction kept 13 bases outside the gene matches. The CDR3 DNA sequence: TGTGCCAGCCGAGGTGGCGGGGGGCTGGAGCAAGAGACCCAGTACTTC. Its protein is CASRGGGGLEQETQYF.

The CDR3 loop reads CASSLAPGYNEQFF. For the CDR3, the DNA is TGTGCCAGCAGCTTGGCCCCAGGATACAATGAGCAGTTCTTC. This chain links TRBV5-8 with TRBJ2-1; D not resolved. There are 14 residues in the CDR3. V lost 0 bases to trimming and J lost 4 bases, with 8 bases between them. Germline lookup yields CDR1 SGHTS and CDR2 YDEGEE.

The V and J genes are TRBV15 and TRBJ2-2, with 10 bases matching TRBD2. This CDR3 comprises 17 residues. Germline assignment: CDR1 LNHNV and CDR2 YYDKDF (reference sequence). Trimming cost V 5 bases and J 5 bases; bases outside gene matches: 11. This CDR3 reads CATSSSSGSPRTGELFF. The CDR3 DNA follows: TGTGCCACCAGCTCGTCTAGCGGGAGTCCGAGGACCGGGGAGCTGTTTTTT.

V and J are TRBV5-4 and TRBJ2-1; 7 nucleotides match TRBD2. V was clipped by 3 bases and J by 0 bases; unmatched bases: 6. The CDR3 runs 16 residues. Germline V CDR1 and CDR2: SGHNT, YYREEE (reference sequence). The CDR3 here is CASSSSSGSSYNEQFF. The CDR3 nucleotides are TGTGCCAGCAGCTCCTCTAGCGGAAGCTCCTACAATGAGCAGTTCTTC.

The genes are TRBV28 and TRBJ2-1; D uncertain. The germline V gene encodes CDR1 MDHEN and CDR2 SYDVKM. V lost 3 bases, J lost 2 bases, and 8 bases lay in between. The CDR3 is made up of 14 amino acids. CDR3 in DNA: TGTGCCAGCAGTTTTATTTCTGCCTACAATGAGCAGTTCTTC. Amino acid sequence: CASSFISAYNEQFF.

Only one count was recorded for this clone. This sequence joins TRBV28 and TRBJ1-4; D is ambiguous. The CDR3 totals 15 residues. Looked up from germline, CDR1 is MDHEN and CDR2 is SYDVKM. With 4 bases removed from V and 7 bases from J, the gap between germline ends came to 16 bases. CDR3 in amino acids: CASSSTLREFEKLFF. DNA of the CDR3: TGTGCCAGCAGTTCCACGCTTCGGGAGTTTGAAAAACTGTTTTTT.

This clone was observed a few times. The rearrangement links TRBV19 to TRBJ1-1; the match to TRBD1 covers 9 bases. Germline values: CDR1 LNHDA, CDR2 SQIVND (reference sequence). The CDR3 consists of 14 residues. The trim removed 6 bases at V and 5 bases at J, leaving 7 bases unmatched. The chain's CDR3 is CASSRDRVRTEAFF. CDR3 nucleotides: TGTGCCAGTAGCCGGGACAGGGTAAGGACTGAAGCTTTCTTT. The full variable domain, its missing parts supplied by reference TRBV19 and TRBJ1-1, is DGGITQSPKYLFRKEGQNVTLSCEQNLNHDAMYWYRQDPGQGLRLIYYSQIVNDFQKGDIAEGYSVSREKKESFPLTVTSAQKNPTAFYLCASSRDRVRTEAFFGQGTRLTVV.